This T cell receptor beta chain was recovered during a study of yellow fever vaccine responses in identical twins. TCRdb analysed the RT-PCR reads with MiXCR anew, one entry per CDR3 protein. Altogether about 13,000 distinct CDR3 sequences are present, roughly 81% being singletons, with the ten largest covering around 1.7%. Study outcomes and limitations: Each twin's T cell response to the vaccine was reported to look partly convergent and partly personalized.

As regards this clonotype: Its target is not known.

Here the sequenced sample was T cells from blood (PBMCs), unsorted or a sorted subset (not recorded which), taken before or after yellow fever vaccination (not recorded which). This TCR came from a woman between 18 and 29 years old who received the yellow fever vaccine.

The CDR3 nucleotides are TGTGCCTGGAGGGCCCGGAAAAATGAGCAGTTCTTC. It is translated as CAWRARKNEQFF. V and J are TRBV30 and TRBJ2-1; D uncertain. Trimming pared 3 bases from V and 7 bases from J, leaving 10 bases between. Germline V gene lookup returns CDR1 GTSNPN and CDR2 SVGIG (reference sequence). The CDR3 spans 12 residues.